One sample yielded the 21 T cell receptor beta chains listed below, sequenced in a study of T cell responses to AZD1222 COVID-19 vaccine. The method was immunoSEQ multiplex PCR; TCRdb's version includes in-frame clones alone and lacks a portion of them. The repertoire holds more than 85,000 clones, with 86% as singletons. The sample consisted of peripheral blood, taken on day 0 of AZD1222 vaccination. The receptors derive from an adult in good health.

The genes are TRBV24-1 and TRBJ2-1, with TRBD1 matching over 8 bases. Germline V gene sequence: CDR1 KGHDR, CDR2 SFDVKD. V was pared by 9 bases and J by 5 bases, with 5 bases of the junction left unmatched. This CDR3 region has 13 residues. In nucleotides, the CDR3 is TGTGCCACCGACAGGGGTTCCGACAATGAGCAGTTCTTC. Protein: CATDRGSDNEQFF.

This clone was picked up many times. V and J are TRBV30 and TRBJ1-4; D ambiguous. Germline values: CDR1 GTSNPN, CDR2 SVGIG (reference sequence). The CDR3 totals 13 residues. The V end lost 5 bases, the J end lost 7 bases, and 14 bases lay between the germline ends. The CDR3 sequence: CAWRAKEGEKLFF. The CDR3 DNA reads as TGTGCCTGGCGGGCAAAAGAAGGTGAAAAACTGTTTTTT. The entire variable domain, with the rest obtained from reference TRBV30 and TRBJ1-4, is as follows: SQTIHQWPATLVQPVGSPLSLECTVEGTSNPNLYWYRQAAGRGLQLLFYSVGIGQISSEVPQNLSASRPQDRQFILSSKKLLLSDSGFYLCAWRAKEGEKLFFGSGTQLSVL.

The chain carries TRBV6-5 and TRBJ1-1, with a possible D match to TRBD1 (5 bases). V gave up 6 bases and J gave up 9 bases, with 17 bases separating them. In germline, CDR1 is MNHEY, CDR2 SVGAGI. The CDR3 consists of 13 residues. The CDR3 loop reads CASSPSGTGQAFF. In DNA, the CDR3 is TGTGCCAGCAGCCCGAGTGGGACCGGTCAAGCTTTCTTT.

This clone was seen a handful of times. The chain recombines TRBV19 with TRBJ1-1, with a weak D call TRBD1 (6 bases). V was cut by 5 bases and J by 3 bases, with 16 bases left in between. The length of the CDR3 is 15 residues. From germline, CDR1 is LNHDA and CDR2 SQIVND (reference sequence). The CDR3 bases are TGTGCCAGTAGTCAGACAGGTGGTTGGGACACTGAAGCTTTCTTT. Protein: CASSQTGGWDTEAFF.

The chain has TRBV19 and TRBJ2-1; 11 bases match TRBD2. Germline CDR1 reads LNHDA; CDR2 reads SQIVND (reference sequence). The trim removed 6 bases at V and 10 bases at J, leaving 11 bases unmatched. The CDR3 runs 15 residues. The CDR3 is CASSSPGLAEGEQFF. DNA for the CDR3: TGTGCCAGTAGCTCTCCGGGACTAGCGGAGGGCGAGCAGTTCTTC.

This clone has only a few counts. This chain links TRBV7-2 with TRBJ2-7; D could derive from TRBD1 or TRBD2 (5 bases each). V was cut by 5 bases and J by 0 bases, with 11 bases left in between. The V gene's germline CDR1 is SGHTA and CDR2 FQGNSA. This CDR3 is 14 amino acids long. The CDR3 is CASSRDVSSYEQYF. CDR3 nucleotides: TGTGCCAGCAGCCGGGACGTAAGCTCCTACGAGCAGTACTTC.

The genes are TRBV6-4 and TRBJ1-1; D ambiguous. Germline CDR1 reads MRHNA; CDR2 reads SNTAGT. The V and J ends lost 2 bases and 7 bases respectively, with 8 bases between them. The CDR3 runs to 12 residues. CDR3 sequence: CASSDRDDEAFF. The CDR3 region has the DNA TGTGCCAGCAGTGACAGGGATGATGAAGCTTTCTTT.

The rearrangement joins TRBV25-1 to TRBJ1-3, with 8 bases that match TRBD1. Per germline, CDR1 MGHDK and CDR2 SYGVNS. CDR3 size: 15 residues. The trim removed 5 bases at V and 3 bases at J, leaving 6 bases unmatched. The CDR3, as DNA: TGTGCCAGCAGTCCTAGGACAGGGAGTGGAAACACCATATATTTT. Residues: CASSPRTGSGNTIYF.

The chain combines TRBV27 with TRBJ2-1, with D possibly being TRBD1 (7 bases). V was cut by 7 bases and J by 6 bases, with 16 bases left in between. The CDR3 covers 14 residues. CDR1 and CDR2 (germline): MNHEY, SMNVEV (reference sequence). The CDR3 loop reads CASTFWQGGNEQFF. The CDR3 bases are TGTGCCAGCACTTTTTGGCAGGGGGGCAATGAGCAGTTCTTC.

V is TRBV19 and J is TRBJ2-3; D gene ambiguous. The CDR3 totals 15 residues. Germline CDR1 LNHDA, CDR2 SQIVND (reference sequence). Trimming took 1 base from V and 2 from J, leaving 10 bases between them. The CDR3 is CASSIAAATTDTQYF. The CDR3, as DNA: TGTGCCAGTAGTATAGCGGCGGCAACCACAGATACGCAGTATTTT.

The chain carries TRBV12-3 or TRBV12-4 and TRBJ1-1; D call uncertain. This CDR3 has 12 amino acids. Trimming left V 6 bases short and J 4 bases short, with 9 bases between. CDR3: CASSSQSTEAFF. CDR3 DNA: TGTGCCAGCAGCTCGCAGAGCACTGAAGCTTTCTTT.

Only a few counts were recorded for this clone. V and J are TRBV5-1 and TRBJ1-2, with D perhaps matching TRBD1 (6 bases). There are 15 residues in the CDR3. Trimming removed 4 bases from V and 8 bases from J, with 21 bases in between. The germline CDR1 and CDR2 sequences are SGHRS and YFSETQ. Here the CDR3 reads CASSPVLQGVGGYTF. The CDR3 DNA reads TGCGCCAGCAGCCCCGTCTTACAGGGTGTTGGAGGCTACACCTTC.

The CDR3 sequence: CASSQFRSRKSGELFF. CDR3 coding DNA: TGTGCCAGCAGCCAATTTAGGAGTCGGAAGTCCGGGGAGCTGTTTTTT. This rearrangement joins TRBV14 to TRBJ2-2; D is ambiguous. V lost 2 bases and J 6 bases, leaving 16 bases between the germline ends. Germline CDR1 is SGHDN and CDR2 is FVKESK. This CDR3 has 16 residues.

The genes are TRBV4-3 and TRBJ2-7; TRBD1 agrees at 7 bases. The CDR3 length is 15 residues. In germline, CDR1 is LGHNA, CDR2 YSLEER. V shed 0 bases, J shed 4 bases, and the junction held 6 bases outside the gene matches. The CDR3 reads CASSQDPGQMYEQYF. For the CDR3, the DNA is TGCGCCAGCAGCCAAGACCCGGGACAGATGTACGAGCAGTACTTC.

The rearrangement joins TRBV7-7 to TRBJ2-1; D is perhaps TRBD2 (6 bases). CDR1 is SSHAT, CDR2 FNYEAQ, per germline (reference sequence). Trimming cost V 3 bases and J 8 bases, with 17 bases left between them. The CDR3 is 15 residues long. The CDR3 region has the DNA TGTGCCAGCAGCTTTACAGTCACTAGCTTCGATGAGCAGTTCTTC. Protein product: CASSFTVTSFDEQFF.

J is TRBJ2-1 and V is TRBV18; D gene unclear. The CDR3 covers 14 residues. Germline V gives CDR1 KGHSH, CDR2 LQKENI. The V gene lost 3 bases and the J gene lost 6 bases, with 12 bases spanning the gap. The CDR3 nucleotides read TGTGCCAGCTCACCTGAAAACTACGGCAATGAGCAGTTCTTC. Protein product: CASSPENYGNEQFF.

The J gene is TRBJ1-4, the V gene TRBV5-6, with D perhaps TRBD1 (6 bases). Trimming took 0 bases from V and 0 from J, leaving 15 bases between them. This CDR3 is built from 18 residues. Germline CDR1 is SGHDT and CDR2 is YYEEEE. The CDR3, as DNA: TGTGCCAGCAGCTTGGTTACGGGACACCCTGCAACTAATGAAAAACTGTTTTTT. Amino acid sequence: CASSLVTGHPATNEKLFF.

The gene calls are TRBV3-1 (or the pseudogene TRBV3-2) and TRBJ1-1; D ambiguous. The V gene's germline CDR1 is LGHDT and CDR2 YNNKEL (reference sequence). The CDR3 contains 15 residues. Trimming removed 4 bases at V and 0 bases at J, with 12 bases between. CDR3 in DNA: TGTGCCAGCAGCCCCCGGACGCATATGAACACTGAAGCTTTCTTT. Translating it yields CASSPRTHMNTEAFF.

The rearrangement uses TRBV11-3 and TRBJ2-7; tentatively, D is TRBD1 or TRBD2 (5 bases each). Trimming left V 3 bases short and J 5 bases short, with 11 bases between. The V gene's germline CDR1 is SGHNT and CDR2 YENEEA. The CDR3 consists of 13 residues. CDR3 loop: CASSFARDHEQYF. CDR3 in DNA: TGTGCCAGCAGCTTCGCCAGGGACCACGAGCAGTACTTC.

This chain connects TRBV11-2 to TRBJ2-7, with D perhaps assigned TRBD1 or TRBD2 (7 bases each). Looked up from germline, CDR1 is SGHAT and CDR2 is FQNNGV. The V gene lost 3 bases and the J gene lost 0 bases, with 15 bases spanning the gap. The CDR3 spans 16 residues. Here the CDR3 DNA reads TGTGCCAGCAGCTTGAGGGGAGGGGGCGCCTCCTACGAGCAGTACTTC. Its protein is CASSLRGGGASYEQYF.

The V gene is TRBV7-3, the J gene TRBJ2-5; TRBD2 agrees at 14 bases. CDR3 length: 16 amino acids. CDR1 and CDR2 (germline): SGHTA, FQGTGA. Trimming took 5 bases from V and 4 from J; bases not matched to a gene: 6. CDR3 residues: CASSPRGLAGVETQYF. The CDR3 bases are TGTGCCAGCAGCCCCCGGGGACTAGCGGGAGTAGAGACCCAGTACTTC. The full variable domain, with the rest looked up from reference TRBV7-3 and TRBJ2-5, is GAGVSQTPSNKVTEKGKYVELRCDPISGHTALYWYRQSLGQGPEFLIYFQGTGAADDSGLPNDRFFAVRPEGSVSTLKIQRTERGDSAVYLCASSPRGLAGVETQYFGPGTRLLVL.